The T cell receptor beta chain described here comes from a study of blood T cells in healthy people across ages. As for the study in general: For every two T cells, template switching captured about one barcoded beta molecule.

This clonotype was recorded a few times. The antigen is not known. Germline V gives CDR1 GTSNPN, CDR2 SVGIG (reference sequence). V gave up 5 bases and J gave up 2 bases, with 16 bases separating them. The CDR3 totals 15 residues. Overall study findings and caveats: Researchers deemed the diversity estimates from one million T cells underestimates.

Using a J-beta primer mix together with a sample-barcoded 5' primer, a second PCR was run for roughly 6 to 11 cycles. TCRdb analysed the 5' RACE reads with MiXCR anew, one entry per CDR3 protein. The table has 650,000 to 700,000 distinct CDR3 sequences, about 30% seen once. The sequence derives from an elderly woman in good health. The source material was blood. The V and J genes are TRBV30 and TRBJ2-1; D perhaps matches TRBD2 (6 bases). Written as DNA, the CDR3 is TGTGCCTGGTTGACGAAAGGAGGGCCCTACAATGAGCAGTTCTTC. Protein product: CAWLTKGGPYNEQFF.